The 3 T cell receptor beta chains presented below share a single source sample, sequenced in a study of blood T cell repertoires in COVID-19. TCRdb keeps only in-frame clones here, not all; method: immunoSEQ multiplex PCR. In the table there are about 190,000 clones, roughly 80% of which are singletons. The sample comprised peripheral blood. All receptors come from a young woman with acute or convalescent COVID-19.

The rearrangement links TRBV11-2 to TRBJ2-5, with D perhaps matching TRBD1 (6 bases). This CDR3 has 15 amino acids. Trimming stripped 0 bases from V and 0 bases from J, with 8 bases between. The germline V gene has CDR1 SGHAT and CDR2 FQNNGV. CDR3 protein: CASSLDRGNQETQYF. In nucleotides, the CDR3 is TGTGCCAGCAGCTTAGATAGGGGGAACCAAGAGACCCAGTACTTC. Full variable domain (remainder filled in from reference TRBV11-2 and TRBJ2-5): EAGVAQSPRYKIIEKRQSVAFWCNPISGHATLYWYQQILGQGPKLLIQFQNNGVVDDSQLPKDRFSAERLKGVDSTLKIQPAKLEDSAVYLCASSLDRGNQETQYFGPGTRLLVL.

This clone was seen once. The chain has TRBV3-1 (or the pseudogene TRBV3-2) and TRBJ1-1; TRBD1 agrees at 9 bases. Germline-derived CDR1 and CDR2 are LGHDT and YNNKEL (reference sequence). The junction had 4 bases not matched to a gene; V was cut back by 2 bases and J by 9 bases. The CDR3 covers 13 residues. The CDR3 is CASSQPGTGKAFF. CDR3 bases: TGTGCCAGCAGCCAACCAGGGACAGGGAAAGCTTTCTTT.

This chain uses TRBV19 with TRBJ1-1; the D gene is possibly TRBD1 (6 bases). The germline V gene has CDR1 LNHDA and CDR2 SQIVND (reference sequence). V was clipped by 5 bases and J by 2 bases, with 12 bases between them. This CDR3 contains 14 residues. The CDR3, as DNA: TGTGCCAGTAGTGTCAGCAGGGGAAACACTGAAGCTTTCTTT. It encodes CASSVSRGNTEAFF.